This entry lists 27 T cell receptor beta chains sequenced from one sample in a study of blood T cell repertoires in COVID-19. Assay used: immunoSEQ multiplex PCR; TCRdb lists only in-frame clones, some missing. The sample records about 280,000 clones, approximately 85% being singletons. Material: peripheral blood. The source of these receptors is a man younger than 35 with active or convalescent COVID-19.

This chain links TRBV10-1 with TRBJ1-1; D remains unclear. The germline V gene encodes CDR1 WNHNN and CDR2 SYGVQD (reference sequence). Between the trimmed V and J ends, which lost 3 bases and 0 bases, there was a span of 8 bases. The CDR3 contains 14 residues. This chain's CDR3 is CASSENRMNTEAFF. The CDR3 nucleotides are TGCGCCAGCAGTGAAAATAGAATGAACACTGAAGCTTTCTTT.

The rearrangement joins TRBV25-1 to TRBJ1-5, with D unclear. The germline V and J ends were trimmed by 3 bases and 7 bases, with 7 bases remaining between them. CDR1 is MGHDK, CDR2 SYGVNS, per germline. This CDR3 contains 12 residues. The CDR3 DNA reads as TGTGCCAGCAGTGATGGCAGGCAGCCCCAGCATTTT. Protein sequence: CASSDGRQPQHF.

This clone was observed many times. The chain uses TRBV12-3 or TRBV12-4 and TRBJ1-1, with D tentatively TRBD1 (5 bases). The CDR3 runs 13 residues. V lost 6 bases to trimming and J lost 3 bases, with 11 bases between them. CDR3 in amino acids: CASRRTTYTEAFF. In nucleotides, the CDR3 is TGTGCCAGCAGGAGGACAACCTACACTGAAGCTTTCTTT.

V gene TRBV9 combines with J gene TRBJ2-1, with 10 bases identical to TRBD2. J lost 7 bases, V lost 3 bases, and 7 bases had no gene match. The CDR3 has 15 amino acids. Germline-derived CDR1 and CDR2 are SGDLS and YYNGEE. The CDR3 loop is CASSAGTSERNEQFF. The CDR3 nucleotides read TGTGCCAGCAGCGCAGGGACTAGCGAGAGGAATGAGCAGTTCTTC. Filled out from reference TRBV9 and TRBJ2-1, the complete variable domain reads DSGVTQTPKHLITATGQRVTLRCSPRSGDLSVYWYQQSLDQGLQFLIQYYNGEERAKGNILERFSAQQFPDLHSELNLSSLELGDSALYFCASSAGTSERNEQFFGPGTRLTVL.

The gene calls are TRBV6-1 and TRBJ1-2; no reliable D call. Germline lookup yields CDR1 MNHNS and CDR2 SASEGT. V lost 3 bases to trimming and J lost 3 bases, with 8 bases between them. This CDR3 spans 13 amino acids. Here the CDR3 reads CASSERVYYGYTF. CDR3 in DNA: TGTGCCAGCAGTGAGCGGGTTTACTATGGCTACACCTTC.

The chain has TRBV5-6 and TRBJ2-2; TRBD2 matches at 10 bases. The CDR3 is made up of 16 amino acids. Germline V gives CDR1 SGHDT, CDR2 YYEEEE. J lost 4 bases, V lost 0 bases, and 3 bases had no gene match. The CDR3 loop reads CASSLVSSGGTGELFF. The CDR3 DNA follows: TGTGCCAGCAGCTTGGTCTCTAGCGGGGGCACCGGGGAGCTGTTTTTT.

The chain is built from TRBV11-3 and TRBJ2-7, with D perhaps TRBD1 (6 bases). Germline V CDR1 and CDR2: SGHNT, YENEEA. V gave up 1 base and J gave up 6 bases, with 13 bases separating them. This CDR3 contains 14 residues. Here the CDR3 DNA reads TGTGCCAGCAGCTTAGGCACAGGGCGTCGCGAGCAGTACTTC. This gives the protein CASSLGTGRREQYF. The full variable domain, its missing parts supplied by reference TRBV11-3 and TRBJ2-7, is EAGVVQSPRYKIIEKKQPVAFWCNPISGHNTLYWYLQNLGQGPELLIRYENEEAVDDSQLPKDRFSAERLKGVDSTLKIQPAELGDSAVYLCASSLGTGRREQYFGPGTRLTVT.

The chain couples TRBV19 to TRBJ1-5, with TRBD1 identical over 7 bases. Per the germline V gene, CDR1 is LNHDA and CDR2 is SQIVND (reference sequence). The CDR3 is 15 amino acids. V was pared by 5 bases and J by 0 bases, with 4 bases of the junction left unmatched. The CDR3 region has the DNA TGTGCCAGTAGTTGGGACAGCTATAGCAATCAGCCCCAGCATTTT. It is translated as CASSWDSYSNQPQHF. The whole variable domain, filled in from reference TRBV19 and TRBJ1-5, reads DGGITQSPKYLFRKEGQNVTLSCEQNLNHDAMYWYRQDPGQGLRLIYYSQIVNDFQKGDIAEGYSVSREKKESFPLTVTSAQKNPTAFYLCASSWDSYSNQPQHFGDGTRLSIL.

The V and J genes are TRBV7-9 and TRBJ2-1; D perhaps matches TRBD1 (5 bases). CDR1 is SEHNR, CDR2 FQNEAQ, per germline (reference sequence). Trimming took 5 bases from V and 7 from J, leaving 12 bases between them. CDR3 length: 13 residues. The CDR3 loop is CASSISQGNEQFF. CDR3 sequence (DNA): TGTGCCAGCAGCATTAGCCAGGGTAATGAGCAGTTCTTC.

The V and J genes are TRBV10-1 and TRBJ1-1; weak D call: TRBD1 (6 bases). CDR1 and CDR2 from the germline V gene are WNHNN and SYGVQD (reference sequence). Deletions cut 5 bases from V and 3 bases from J, with 10 bases between. This CDR3 region has 13 residues. CDR3 DNA: TGCGCCAGCAGTAGGTCAGGGGACACTGAAGCTTTCTTT. It is translated as CASSRSGDTEAFF.

The chain joins TRBV7-3 to TRBJ1-4; 7 bases fit TRBD1. The V segment lost 4 bases and the J segment 8 bases; nucleotides outside the gene matches: 10. Germline assignment: CDR1 SGHTA and CDR2 FQGTGA. CDR3 length: 15 residues. CDR3 in amino acids: CASSSSGTVGEKLFF. The CDR3 nucleotides are TGTGCCAGCAGCTCCTCCGGGACAGTCGGAGAAAAACTGTTTTTT.

The chain has TRBV6-1 and TRBJ2-3; the match to TRBD1 covers 7 bases. This CDR3 region has 16 residues. Per germline, CDR1 MNHNS and CDR2 SASEGT. V lost 0 bases to trimming and J lost 1 base; unmatched junction nucleotides: 4. CDR3 bases: TGTGCCAGCAGTGAAGCGAGAGGACAGGGCACAGATACGCAGTATTTT. Its protein is CASSEARGQGTDTQYF.

V usage is TRBV5-4 and J usage is TRBJ1-2; TRBD1 might be the D (5 bases). Germline-derived CDR1 and CDR2 are SGHNT and YYREEE (reference sequence). This CDR3 is 16 amino acids long. The germline V and J ends were trimmed by 4 bases and 7 bases, with 23 bases remaining between them. CDR3 in DNA: TGTGCCAGCAGCGAACCGACGGGACCGGGGGTGGGTGGCTACACCTTC. Translating it yields CASSEPTGPGVGGYTF.

The chain employs TRBV6-5 and TRBJ1-1; 7 bases agree with TRBD1. J lost 4 bases, V lost 6 bases, and 5 bases had no gene match. The CDR3 has 13 residues. The germline gives CDR1 MNHEY, CDR2 SVGAGI. The CDR3 protein is CASSHDRVTEAFF. CDR3 bases: TGTGCCAGCAGCCACGACAGGGTCACTGAAGCTTTCTTT.

The chain recombines TRBV11-2 with TRBJ1-5, with a weak D call TRBD1 (6 bases). The CDR3 is 13 amino acids. Trimming cost V 3 bases and J 9 bases, with 12 bases left between them. Germline values: CDR1 SGHAT, CDR2 FQNNGV. The CDR3 region is CASSLDSLAPQHF. CDR3 bases: TGTGCCAGCAGCTTGGACAGTCTAGCGCCCCAGCATTTT.

The chain is built from TRBV11-2 and TRBJ1-2; TRBD1 matches at 8 bases. The germline CDR1 and CDR2 sequences are SGHAT and FQNNGV. V trimming: 2 bases; J trimming: 4 bases; junction bases outside the gene matches: 6. This CDR3 is built from 15 residues. Here the CDR3 reads CASSLNRGFSYGYTF. The DNA of the CDR3 is TGTGCCAGCAGCTTAAACAGGGGGTTTAGCTATGGCTACACCTTC.

The V and J genes are TRBV6-5 and TRBJ2-2, with D possibly TRBD2 on 5 matching bases. V lost 6 bases to trimming and J lost 4 bases, with 6 bases between them. CDR1 is MNHEY and CDR2 is SVGAGI in the germline V gene. CDR3 length: 12 amino acids. CDR3 DNA sequence: TGTGCCAGCAGGCGGGCCACCGGGGAGCTGTTTTTT. Amino acid sequence: CASRRATGELFF.

The rearrangement links TRBV13 to TRBJ2-5; 8 bases are shared with TRBD2. The germline V gene encodes CDR1 PRHDT and CDR2 FYEKMQ (reference sequence). CDR3 length: 14 amino acids. V gave up 3 bases and J gave up 3 bases; unmatched junction bases: 3. CDR3: CASSLAGGEETQYF. DNA for the CDR3: TGTGCCAGCAGCTTGGCGGGGGGAGAAGAGACCCAGTACTTC.

The chain employs TRBV6-5 and TRBJ1-5; the D is unclear. V was clipped by 2 bases and J by 2 bases, with 4 bases between them. CDR3 length: 13 residues. Germline values: CDR1 MNHEY, CDR2 SVGAGI. CDR3 amino acids: CASSYAGNQPQHF. For the CDR3, the DNA is TGTGCCAGCAGTTACGCAGGCAATCAGCCCCAGCATTTT.

The chain combines TRBV7-8 with TRBJ1-5, with no clear D. Germline lookup yields CDR1 SGHVS and CDR2 FQNEAQ. V was pared by 2 bases and J by 0 bases, with 5 bases between. The CDR3 loop spans 14 amino acids. The CDR3 here is CASSLIYSNQPQHF. Written as DNA, the CDR3 is TGTGCCAGCAGCTTAATTTATAGCAATCAGCCCCAGCATTTT.

The gene calls are TRBV7-7 and TRBJ1-1; 9 positions match TRBD1. The V segment lost 6 bases and the J segment 5 bases; nucleotides outside the gene matches: 10. The germline CDR1 and CDR2 sequences are SSHAT and FNYEAQ (reference sequence). The CDR3 is 15 amino acids. In nucleotides, the CDR3 is TGTGCCAGCAGTCCTGACTTGACAGGGGGGACTGAAGCTTTCTTT. Its translation: CASSPDLTGGTEAFF.

This chain uses TRBV6-1 with TRBJ2-1; tentative D call: TRBD1 (6 bases). V lost 5 bases and J 2 bases, leaving 10 bases between the germline ends. The CDR3 runs to 14 residues. Germline loops: CDR1 MNHNS, CDR2 SASEGT. The CDR3 loop reads CASSYGGAYNEQFF. In DNA form, the CDR3 reads TGTGCCAGCAGTTATGGGGGCGCCTACAATGAGCAGTTCTTC.

The chain uses TRBV20-1 and TRBJ1-2; TRBD1 matches at 8 bases. CDR3 length: 11 residues. V trimming: 6 bases; J trimming: 4 bases; junction bases outside the gene matches: 1. Germline V CDR1 and CDR2: DFQATT, SNEGSKA (reference sequence). The CDR3 DNA reads TGCAGTGCGGGGACAGGCTATGGCTACACCTTC. Translation: CSAGTGYGYTF.

The CDR3 nucleotides are TGTGCCAGCAGCCAACCGGGACAGGGGACTACCTATGGCTACACCTTC. Its protein product is CASSQPGQGTTYGYTF. The chain recombines TRBV4-2 with TRBJ1-2; 10 bases align to TRBD1. The germline V gene has CDR1 LGHNA and CDR2 YNFKEQ. This CDR3 contains 16 residues. The V segment lost 2 bases and the J segment 4 bases; nucleotides outside the gene matches: 7.

The V gene is TRBV14, the J gene TRBJ1-1; TRBD1 is a possible D gene (5 bases). Between the trimmed V and J ends, which lost 0 bases and 3 bases, there was a span of 23 bases. Germline assignment: CDR1 SGHDN and CDR2 FVKESK. The CDR3 loop spans 19 amino acids. DNA for the CDR3: TGTGCCAGCAGCCAAGATCGGGTCTGGTTGGGGGGTGAGGACACTGAAGCTTTCTTT. This translates into CASSQDRVWLGGEDTEAFF.

This clone was seen only once. The chain employs TRBV2 and TRBJ1-5, with 8 bases identical to TRBD1. Germline V gene lookup returns CDR1 SNHLY and CDR2 FYNNEI. This CDR3 region has 15 residues. Unmatched junction bases numbered 10, after V lost 6 bases and J lost 6 bases. CDR3: CASRETGEKGQPQHF. The DNA for the CDR3 is TGTGCCAGCAGGGAGACAGGGGAAAAGGGTCAGCCCCAGCATTTT.

This clone occurred once. The chain combines TRBV11-3 with TRBJ2-2; 9 nucleotides align to TRBD1. V shed 5 bases and J 2 bases; nucleotides not matched to a gene: 9. Germline-derived CDR1 and CDR2 are SGHNT and YENEEA. The CDR3 length is 17 residues. CDR3 coding DNA: TGTGCCAGCAGCGCCCGACCGGGACAGGGTAACACCGGGGAGCTGTTTTTT. Its translation: CASSARPGQGNTGELFF.